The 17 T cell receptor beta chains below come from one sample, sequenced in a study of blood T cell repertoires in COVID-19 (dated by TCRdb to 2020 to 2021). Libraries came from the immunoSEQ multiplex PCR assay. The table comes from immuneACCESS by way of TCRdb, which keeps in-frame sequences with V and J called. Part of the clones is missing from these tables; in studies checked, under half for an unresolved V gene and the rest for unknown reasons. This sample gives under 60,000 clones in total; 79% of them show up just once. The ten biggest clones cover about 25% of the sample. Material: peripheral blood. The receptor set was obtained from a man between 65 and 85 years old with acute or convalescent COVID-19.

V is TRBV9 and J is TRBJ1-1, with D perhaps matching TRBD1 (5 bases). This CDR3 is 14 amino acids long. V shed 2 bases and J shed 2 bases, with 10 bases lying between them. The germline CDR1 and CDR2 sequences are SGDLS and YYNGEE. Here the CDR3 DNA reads TGTGCCAGCAGCGTCAGGGAGGACAACACTGAAGCTTTCTTT. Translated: CASSVREDNTEAFF.

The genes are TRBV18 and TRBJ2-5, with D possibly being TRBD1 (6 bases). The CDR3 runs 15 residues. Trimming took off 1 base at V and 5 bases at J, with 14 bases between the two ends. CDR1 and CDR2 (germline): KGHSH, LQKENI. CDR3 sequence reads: CASSPRSGDLETQYF. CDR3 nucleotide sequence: TGTGCCAGCTCACCACGGTCAGGGGATTTGGAGACCCAGTACTTC. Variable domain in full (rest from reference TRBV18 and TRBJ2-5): NAGVMQNPRHLVRRRGQEARLRCSPMKGHSHVYWYRQLPEEGLKFMVYLQKENIIDESGMPKERFSAEFPKEGPSILRIQQVVRGDSAAYFCASSPRSGDLETQYFGPGTRLLVL.

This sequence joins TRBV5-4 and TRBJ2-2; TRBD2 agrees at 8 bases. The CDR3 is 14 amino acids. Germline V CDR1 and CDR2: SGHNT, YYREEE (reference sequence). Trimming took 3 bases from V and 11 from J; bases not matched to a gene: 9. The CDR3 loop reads CASSSGLGGTELFF. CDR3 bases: TGTGCCAGCAGCTCGGGACTAGGGGGAACCGAGCTGTTTTTT.

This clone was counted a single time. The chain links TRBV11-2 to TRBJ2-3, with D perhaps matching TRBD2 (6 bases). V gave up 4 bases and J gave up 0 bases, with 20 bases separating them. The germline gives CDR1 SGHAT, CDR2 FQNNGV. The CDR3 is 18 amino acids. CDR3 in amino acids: CASSWAHAGLSSTDTQYF. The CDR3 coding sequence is TGTGCCAGCAGCTGGGCCCACGCGGGGCTCTCTAGCACAGATACGCAGTATTTT.

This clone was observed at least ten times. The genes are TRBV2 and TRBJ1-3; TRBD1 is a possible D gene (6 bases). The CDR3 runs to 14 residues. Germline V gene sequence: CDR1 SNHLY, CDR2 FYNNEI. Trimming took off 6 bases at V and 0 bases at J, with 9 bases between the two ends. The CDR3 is CASSGQTSGNTIYF. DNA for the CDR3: TGTGCCAGCAGCGGACAGACCTCTGGAAACACCATATATTTT.

CDR3 coding DNA: TGCGCCAGCGCCACGAACGGCGGAAACAATTCACCCCTCCACTTT. Its translation is CASATNGGNNSPLHF. The J gene is TRBJ1-6, the V gene TRBV5-1; D is unresolved. CDR3 length: 15 amino acids. Germline lookup yields CDR1 SGHRS and CDR2 YFSETQ. Deletions cut 7 bases from V and 7 bases from J, with 18 bases between.

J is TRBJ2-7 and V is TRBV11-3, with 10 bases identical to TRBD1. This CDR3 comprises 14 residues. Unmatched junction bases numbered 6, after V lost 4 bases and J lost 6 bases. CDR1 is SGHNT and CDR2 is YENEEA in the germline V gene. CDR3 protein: CASSSGTGAGEQYF. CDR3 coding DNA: TGTGCCAGCAGCTCCGGGACAGGGGCCGGCGAGCAGTACTTC.

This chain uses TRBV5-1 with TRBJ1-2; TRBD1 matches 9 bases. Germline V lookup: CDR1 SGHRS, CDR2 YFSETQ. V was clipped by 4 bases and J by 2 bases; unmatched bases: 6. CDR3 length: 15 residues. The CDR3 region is CASSRLQGANYGYTF. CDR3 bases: TGCGCCAGCAGCCGCCTACAGGGGGCGAACTATGGCTACACCTTC.

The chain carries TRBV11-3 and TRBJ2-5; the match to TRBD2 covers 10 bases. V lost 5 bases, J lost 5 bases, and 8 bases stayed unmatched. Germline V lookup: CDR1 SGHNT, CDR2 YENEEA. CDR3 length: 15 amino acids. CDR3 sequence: CASSPAGLAHETQYF. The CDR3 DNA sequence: TGTGCCAGCAGCCCGGCGGGACTAGCGCATGAGACCCAGTACTTC.

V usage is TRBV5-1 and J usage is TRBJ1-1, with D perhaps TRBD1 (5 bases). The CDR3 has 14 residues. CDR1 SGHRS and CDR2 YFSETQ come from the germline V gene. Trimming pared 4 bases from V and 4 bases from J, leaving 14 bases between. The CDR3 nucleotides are TGCGCCAGCAGCCCCGAAGGGGTCGGCACTGAAGCTTTCTTT. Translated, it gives CASSPEGVGTEAFF.

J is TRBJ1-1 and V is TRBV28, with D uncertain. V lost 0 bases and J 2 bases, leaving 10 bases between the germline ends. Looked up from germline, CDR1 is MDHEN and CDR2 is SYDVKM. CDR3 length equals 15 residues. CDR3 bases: TGTGCCAGCAGTTTATGGGAGGCGGGAAACACTGAAGCTTTCTTT. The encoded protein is CASSLWEAGNTEAFF. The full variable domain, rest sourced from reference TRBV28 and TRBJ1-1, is DVKVTQSSRYLVKRTGEKVFLECVQDMDHENMFWYRQDPGLGLRLIYFSYDVKMKEKGDIPEGYSVSREKKERFSLILESASTNQTSMYLCASSLWEAGNTEAFFGQGTRLTVV.

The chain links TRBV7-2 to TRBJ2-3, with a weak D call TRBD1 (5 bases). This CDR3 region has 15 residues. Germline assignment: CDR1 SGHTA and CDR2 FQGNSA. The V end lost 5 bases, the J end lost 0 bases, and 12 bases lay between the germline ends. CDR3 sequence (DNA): TGTGCCAGCAGCCCTGGGCAGGGTAGCACAGATACGCAGTATTTT. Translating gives CASSPGQGSTDTQYF.

The CDR3: CASSPIVGGKGTDTQYF. The CDR3 DNA is TGTGCCAGCAGCCCCATAGTAGGGGGCAAGGGGACAGATACGCAGTATTTT. The V gene is TRBV5-6, the J gene TRBJ2-3, with 7 positions matching TRBD1. The CDR3 spans 17 residues. The V and J ends lost 4 bases and 3 bases, in that order; junction bases with no gene match: 14. Per germline, CDR1 SGHDT and CDR2 YYEEEE.

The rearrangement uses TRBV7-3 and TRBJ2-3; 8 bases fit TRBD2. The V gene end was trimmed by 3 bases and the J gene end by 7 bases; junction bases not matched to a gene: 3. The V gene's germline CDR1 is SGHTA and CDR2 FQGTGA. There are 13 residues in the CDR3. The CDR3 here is CASSFSGANTQYF. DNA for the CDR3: TGTGCCAGCAGCTTTAGCGGGGCGAATACGCAGTATTTT.

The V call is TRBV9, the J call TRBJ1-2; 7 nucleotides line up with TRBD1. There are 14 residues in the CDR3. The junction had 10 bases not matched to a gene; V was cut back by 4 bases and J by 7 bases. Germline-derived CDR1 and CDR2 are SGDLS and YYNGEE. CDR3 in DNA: TGTGCCAGCAGCTCTCAGACAGGGTATGGTGGCTACACCTTC. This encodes CASSSQTGYGGYTF. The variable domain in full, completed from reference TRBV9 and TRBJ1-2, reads DSGVTQTPKHLITATGQRVTLRCSPRSGDLSVYWYQQSLDQGLQFLIQYYNGEERAKGNILERFSAQQFPDLHSELNLSSLELGDSALYFCASSSQTGYGGYTFGSGTRLTVV.

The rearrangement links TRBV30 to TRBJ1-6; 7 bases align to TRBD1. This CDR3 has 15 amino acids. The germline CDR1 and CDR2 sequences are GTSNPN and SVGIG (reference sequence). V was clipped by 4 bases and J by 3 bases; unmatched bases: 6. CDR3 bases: TGTGCCTGGACCGGCGGGACAGTCTATAATTCACCCCTCCACTTT. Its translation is CAWTGGTVYNSPLHF.

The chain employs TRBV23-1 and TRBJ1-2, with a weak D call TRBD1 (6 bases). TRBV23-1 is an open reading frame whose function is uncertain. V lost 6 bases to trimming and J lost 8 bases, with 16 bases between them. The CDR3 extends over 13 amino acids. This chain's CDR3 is CASSPGTSWGYTF. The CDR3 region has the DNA TGCGCCAGCAGCCCAGGGACATCCTGGGGCTACACCTTC.